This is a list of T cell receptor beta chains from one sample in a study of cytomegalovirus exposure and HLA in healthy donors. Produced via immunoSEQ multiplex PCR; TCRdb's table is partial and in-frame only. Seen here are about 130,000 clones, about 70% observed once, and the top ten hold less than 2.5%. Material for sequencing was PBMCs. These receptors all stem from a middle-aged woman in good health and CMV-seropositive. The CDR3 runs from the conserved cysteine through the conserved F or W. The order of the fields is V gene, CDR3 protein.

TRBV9 CASRELAGDSSTDTQYF
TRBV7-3 CASSLEGTKYNEQFF
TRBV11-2 CASSLGGARNTEAFF
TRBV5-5 CASSLVGGRSMGEQFF
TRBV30 CAWSKGELGTEAFF
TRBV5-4 CASSPRRQGSVQETQYF
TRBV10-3 CAISESRQGAYEQYF
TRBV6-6 CASSYDRGGEKLFF
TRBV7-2 CASSLAAVLGEQYF
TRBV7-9 CASSPSQGVNTEAFF
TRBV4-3 CASSQQRGYQEIQYF
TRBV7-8 CASSTQAPGTANEKLFF
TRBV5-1 CASSSAGFGKDTQYF
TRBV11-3 CASSFGSGTGNSGNTIYF
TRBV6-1 CASSEKGQGAKGANVLTF
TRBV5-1 CASSQDRLGEQFF
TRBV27 CASSSGYEQYF
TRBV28 CASSLKSQGTQYF
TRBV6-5 CASSQTGTNYGYTF
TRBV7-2 CASSSGHQIHSNQPQHF
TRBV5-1 CASSTGDQAEQYF
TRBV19 CASSSPDRAVYGYTF
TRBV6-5 CASSLDRGQYNEQFF
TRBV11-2 CASRGTGGPNEQYF
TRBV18 CASSSGLRETQYF
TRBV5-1 CASSSPPRGRYRNTEAFF
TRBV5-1 CASMAGLAGARNEQFF
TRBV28 CASSPLGQGRSGSEAFF
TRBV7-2 CASSPGLRPPYEQYF
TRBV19 CASQTGNNSPLHF
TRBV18 CASSTGGIPCEQYF
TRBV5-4 CASSPRDRGDEQFF
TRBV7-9 CASSRLAGGLTEAFF
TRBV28 CATVRANTEAFF
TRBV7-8 CASSLNFLEQYF
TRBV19 CASSIRAGYQPQHF
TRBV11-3 CASSSRTGPHEQFF
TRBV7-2 CAAQAGANYEQYF
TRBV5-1 CASSLQGMNTEAFF
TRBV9 CASSPPGGIAEAFF
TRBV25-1 CASSGTGLAANEQFF
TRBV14 CASSQRLAGRKVYEQYF
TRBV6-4 CASSDLGGVGEAFF
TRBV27 CASSLSWHSYEQYF
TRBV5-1 CASSPRRGNEKLFF
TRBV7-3 CASSLSSGRQETQYF
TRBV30 CAWNQRVYGYTF
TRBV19 CASRFRDSYTDTQYF
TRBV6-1 CASSEMGTQSSYNSPLHF
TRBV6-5 CASSYSRYSYEQYF
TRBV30 CAWSRTGVLGTEAFF
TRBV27 CASSIRRGGGEQYF
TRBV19 CASSPGPGTQYF
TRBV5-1 CASSQQDEQFF
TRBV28 CASSTPGTGKRNEQFF
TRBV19 CASSSLLAGGDNEQFF
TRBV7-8 CASSDRGSNTGELFF
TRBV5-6 CASSPRTGFRSPLHF